This T cell receptor beta chain came from a study of cytomegalovirus exposure and HLA in healthy donors. The study ran its PCR with 60 Vbeta and 13 Jbeta primers. Profiling relied on immunoSEQ multiplex PCR, and the TCRdb table lists in-frame clones only, not all of them. In the table there are tens of thousands of clones, approximately 80% of which are singletons. The clonotype comes from a woman aged 25 to 39 in good health and CMV-seronegative. The sample taken for sequencing was PBMCs.

CDR3 nucleotides: TGCGCCAGCAGCCAAGTGGCGGGACTAGCGACCGCCAGCTCCTACAATGAGCAGTTCTTC. Its protein product is CASSQVAGLATASSYNEQFF. The rearrangement uses TRBV4-1 and TRBJ2-1; 10 bases match TRBD2. Trimming at V came to 1 base and at J to 0 bases, leaving 12 bases not matched to a gene. Germline-derived CDR1 and CDR2 are MGHRA and YSYEKL. The CDR3 covers 20 residues.